Listed below are T cell receptor beta chains from one sample, sequenced in a study of T-cell reconstitution after alpha-beta-depleted transplantation in children. TCRdb independently ran MiXCR on the PCR reads; one entry per CDR3 protein. The sample has 580,000 or so distinct CDR3 sequences; 23% are singletons. This material consisted of PBMCs, mostly from graft donor cells, taken 360 days after TCRalphabeta/CD19-depleted stem cell transplant. The receptors shown here come from a boy under two years old who had a stem cell transplant for acute myeloid leukemia, so the T cells may come from the graft donor. Each CDR3 is given with its conserved first and last residue. A D gene is named only where the DNA matches it firmly.

J: TRBJ1-1; D: TRBD1; V: TRBV12-3/TRBV12-4; CDR3: CASSLFDRDAFF
J: TRBJ2-1; D: .; V: TRBV20-1; CDR3: CSARDPSGLSSYNEQFF
J: TRBJ2-2; D: TRBD2; V: TRBV20-1; CDR3: CSARGGTSGRSNTGELFF
J: TRBJ2-7; D: .; V: TRBV15; CDR3: CATSDSWEFSYEQYF
J: TRBJ2-5; D: .; V: TRBV24-1; CDR3: CATSAPAAETQYF
J: TRBJ2-5; D: .; V: TRBV7-9; CDR3: CASSWGHQETQYF
J: TRBJ1-1; D: TRBD1; V: TRBV20-1; CDR3: CSARRDSARTLNTEAFF
J: TRBJ2-5; D: .; V: TRBV18; CDR3: CASSPLEVPQRETLYF
J: TRBJ1-2; D: TRBD1; V: TRBV3-1; CDR3: CASSQASDRLWDGYTF
J: TRBJ2-7; D: TRBD1; V: TRBV6-1; CDR3: CASTSPTGSEQYF
J: TRBJ2-7; D: TRBD2; V: TRBV7-2; CDR3: CASSLQLAGGPYEQYF
J: TRBJ2-1; D: TRBD2; V: TRBV20-1; CDR3: CSAPGGGRSYNEQFF
J: TRBJ2-3; D: .; V: TRBV4-3; CDR3: CASSQELGVADTQYF
J: TRBJ1-1; D: .; V: TRBV12-3/TRBV12-4; CDR3: CASSSWRPTEAFF
J: TRBJ2-3; D: .; V: TRBV11-2; CDR3: CASSLDWRVGGPFTDTQYF
J: TRBJ2-1; D: TRBD2; V: TRBV2; CDR3: CASSRLAGGNDEQFF
J: TRBJ1-5; D: .; V: TRBV20-1; CDR3: CSARGRSTNQPQHF
J: TRBJ2-3; D: .; V: TRBV12-3/TRBV12-4; CDR3: CASSLGQGRGDTQYF
J: TRBJ2-1; D: .; V: TRBV7-8; CDR3: CASSLEEGASNWYNEQFF
J: TRBJ2-3; D: .; V: TRBV12-3/TRBV12-4; CDR3: CASSFRQAYTDTQYF
J: TRBJ2-3; D: TRBD2; V: TRBV20-1; CDR3: CSTSGATDTQYF
J: TRBJ1-5; D: .; V: TRBV12-3/TRBV12-4; CDR3: CASSSTGGPLNQPQHF
J: TRBJ2-1; D: .; V: TRBV30; CDR3: CAWRGGSYNEQFF
J: TRBJ2-1; D: TRBD2; V: TRBV29-1; CDR3: CSVEEYTSGSYNEQFF
J: TRBJ2-1; D: .; V: TRBV12-3/TRBV12-4; CDR3: CASSPKGPVYNEQFF
J: TRBJ2-5; D: TRBD1; V: TRBV24-1; CDR3: CATSEGQGWETQYF
J: TRBJ2-7; D: .; V: TRBV4-3; CDR3: CASSQDEGEDYEQYF
J: TRBJ1-1; D: .; V: TRBV7-9; CDR3: CASSLTARTEAFF
J: TRBJ1-4; D: .; V: TRBV4-3; CDR3: CASSQRLTNEKLFF
J: TRBJ2-3; D: .; V: TRBV6-5; CDR3: CASSYGLVDTQYF
J: TRBJ1-1; D: TRBD1; V: TRBV7-2; CDR3: CASSQRTGMNTEAFF
J: TRBJ2-2; D: .; V: TRBV7-2; CDR3: CASSFHRVAGELFF
J: TRBJ2-3; D: .; V: TRBV20-1; CDR3: CSQGSWTDTQYF
J: TRBJ2-3; D: TRBD2; V: TRBV4-3; CDR3: CASSPQIAGSTDTQYF
J: TRBJ1-5; D: .; V: TRBV2; CDR3: CASSELFPNQPQHF
J: TRBJ2-3; D: .; V: TRBV7-3; CDR3: CASSLTLATADTQYF
J: TRBJ2-3; D: TRBD2; V: TRBV20-1; CDR3: CSAPRTTQRGTQYF